Presented here are 27 T cell receptor beta chains from one specimen sequenced in a study of T-cell memory formation after mild COVID-19. From the 5' RACE reads, TCRdb called clonotypes with MiXCR, one entry per CDR3 protein. The data contain fewer than 350,000 distinct CDR3 sequences, roughly an eighth of them singletons. The sample taken for sequencing was PBMCs or a T cell subset sorted from them (not recorded which). All receptors derive from a man younger than 30 who had mild COVID-19 (a few samples of this study predate the infection). Cell type and time point are not known.

There are a few counts of this clonotype. The rearrangement joins TRBV7-9 to TRBJ2-3, with TRBD2 matching 7 bases. V gave up 7 bases and J gave up 7 bases; unmatched junction bases: 5. The V gene's germline CDR1 is SEHNR and CDR2 FQNEAQ (reference sequence). The CDR3 contains 12 residues. The CDR3 region has the DNA TGTGCCAGCAACCCAGCGGGGAATACGCAGTATTTT. It specifies CASNPAGNTQYF.

This clonotype came up a few times. A junction end diverges from the germline sequence, so it may reflect a read error. The chain has TRBV7-7 and TRBJ1-5; D is unclear. The CDR3 totals 15 residues. Germline V gene data show CDR1 as SSHAT and CDR2 as FNYEAQ (reference sequence). Here the CDR3 DNA reads TGTGCTAGCAGCTTAATCTCGGGGATCGTGCAGCCCCAGCATTTT. Its protein is CASSLISGIVQPQHF.

This clonotype was found a few times. The V gene is TRBV23-1, the J gene TRBJ1-2, with D possibly matching TRBD1 (5 bases). TRBV23-1 is filed as an ORF, its function uncertain. V was shortened by 9 bases and J by 8 bases, with 19 bases between the two germline ends. The CDR3 sequence is 13 residues long. CDR3 nucleotide sequence: TGCGCCAGTCAGACAGAAGCACTTTCCGGCTACACCTTC. Amino acid sequence: CASQTEALSGYTF.

CDR3 loop: CASSPSAAGNTIYF. The CDR3 bases are TGTGCCAGCTCACCATCGGCAGCTGGAAACACCATATATTTT. The chain joins TRBV18 to TRBJ1-3, with D uncertain. Germline V gene data show CDR1 as KGHSH and CDR2 as LQKENI. V was pared by 2 bases and J by 2 bases, with 7 bases between. The CDR3 consists of 14 residues.

This clonotype has just a few counts. The chain uses TRBV7-9 and TRBJ1-1; D remains unclear. V lost 4 bases to trimming and J lost 0 bases, with 9 bases between them. Germline V CDR1 and CDR2: SEHNR, FQNEAQ (reference sequence). The CDR3 totals 14 residues. In nucleotides, the CDR3 is TGTGCCAGCAGCTCCGGACGGTTGAACACTGAAGCTTTCTTT. Its protein product is CASSSGRLNTEAFF.

There are a few counts of this clonotype. The chain combines TRBV11-2 with TRBJ2-5; tentative D call: TRBD1 (6 bases). V lost 5 bases and J 2 bases, leaving 15 bases between the germline ends. The CDR3 contains 15 residues. Germline lookup yields CDR1 SGHAT and CDR2 FQNNGV. CDR3 DNA: TGTGCCAGCAGCGCAGGGGATCTGATACAAGAGACCCAGTACTTC. It is translated as CASSAGDLIQETQYF.

The chain recombines TRBV3-1 with TRBJ2-2; TRBD2 might be the D (7 bases). Germline assignment: CDR1 LGHDT and CDR2 YNNKEL (reference sequence). V was clipped by 8 bases and J by 5 bases, with 39 bases between them. This CDR3 is built from 22 residues. In nucleotides, the CDR3 is TGTGCCAGCGGGGCTGGGCCCTTCGGGGGGCGATTACACCAAACGGCGACCGGGGAGCTGTTTTTT. This translates into CASGAGPFGGRLHQTATGELFF.

The V and J genes are TRBV4-1 and TRBJ2-1; 11 bases align to TRBD1. Trimming cost V 5 bases and J 10 bases; bases outside gene matches: 7. This CDR3 is 14 amino acids long. Germline V gene lookup returns CDR1 MGHRA and CDR2 YSYEKL. The CDR3 is CASSFWTGGAEQFF. As DNA, the CDR3 is TGCGCCAGCAGCTTTTGGACAGGGGGCGCGGAGCAGTTCTTC.

This clonotype was recorded a few times. The chain joins TRBV3-1 to TRBJ1-5; 12 bases agree with TRBD1. This CDR3 is built from 16 residues. With 0 bases clipped from V and 7 bases from J, the junction kept 4 bases outside the gene matches. CDR1 is LGHDT and CDR2 is YNNKEL in the germline V gene (reference sequence). The CDR3 DNA reads as TGTGCCAGCAGCCAAGATTTGGGGACAGGGGGCCAGCCCCAGCATTTT. Its translation is CASSQDLGTGGQPQHF.

This clonotype was seen only a few times. V and J are TRBV7-8 and TRBJ2-1; the D call may be TRBD1 or TRBD2 (5 bases each). The V end lost 2 bases, the J end lost 2 bases, and 10 bases lay between the germline ends. Germline values: CDR1 SGHVS, CDR2 FQNEAQ. This CDR3 is 15 amino acids long. The CDR3, as DNA: TGTGCCAGCAGCTTACGGGACGGAGCCTACAATGAGCAGTTCTTC. This translates into CASSLRDGAYNEQFF. Looking up the rest from reference TRBV7-8 and TRBJ2-1 gives the full variable domain: GAGVSQSPRYKVAKRGQDVALRCDPISGHVSLFWYQQALGQGPEFLTYFQNEAQLDKSGLPSDRFFAERPEGSVSTLKIQRTQQEDSAVYLCASSLRDGAYNEQFFGPGTRLTVL.

This clonotype turned up a few times. The V call is TRBV15, the J call TRBJ2-5; no clear D gene. V lost 3 bases and J lost 6, with 11 bases in between. This CDR3 has 13 residues. Per germline, CDR1 LNHNV and CDR2 YYDKDF (reference sequence). The DNA for the CDR3 is TGTGCCACCAGCAGCCCGGGCATGAAGACCCAGTACTTC. It is translated as CATSSPGMKTQYF.

The sample holds many counts of this clonotype. J is TRBJ2-5 and V is TRBV7-3, with D tentatively TRBD2 (6 bases). Germline V lookup: CDR1 SGHTA, CDR2 FQGTGA. The CDR3 covers 14 residues. V was shortened by 6 bases and J by 1 base, with 12 bases between the two germline ends. The CDR3 protein is CASSPTGLQETQYF. The CDR3, as DNA: TGTGCCAGCAGTCCCACGGGACTCCAAGAGACCCAGTACTTC.

V gene TRBV6-1 combines with J gene TRBJ1-4; no clear D. Germline CDR1 MNHNS, CDR2 SASEGT. CDR3 size: 13 residues. V was shortened by 11 bases and J by 8 bases, with 18 bases between the two germline ends. The chain's CDR3 is CASRWFGEEKLFF. For the CDR3, the DNA is TGTGCCTCCCGTTGGTTTGGAGAGGAAAAACTGTTTTTT.

J is TRBJ2-7 and V is TRBV6-2 or TRBV6-3; D is ambiguous. Deletions cut 4 bases from V and 5 bases from J, with 9 bases between. The germline V gene has CDR1 MNHEY and CDR2 SVGEGT. CDR3 size: 12 residues. The CDR3 here is CASSSRVHEQYV. The CDR3, as DNA: TGTGCCAGCAGTTCTAGGGTCCACGAGCAGTACGTC.

The V gene is TRBV7-2, the J gene TRBJ2-5; TRBD1 matches at 7 bases. Trimming cost V 6 bases and J 5 bases; bases outside gene matches: 6. The CDR3 spans 13 residues. Germline V CDR1 and CDR2: SGHTA, FQGNSA. The CDR3 nucleotides read TGTGCCAGCAGGCGGACAGGATGGGAGACCCAGTACTTC. As protein: CASRRTGWETQYF.

The rearrangement uses TRBV4-2 and TRBJ1-1; D gene unclear. The CDR3 loop spans 15 amino acids. The V gene's germline CDR1 is LGHNA and CDR2 YNFKEQ. V gave up 0 bases and J gave up 3 bases, with 11 bases separating them. In nucleotides, the CDR3 is TGTGCCAGCAGCCAAGATTCGGGTCAGGACACTGAAGCTTTCTTT. Amino acid sequence: CASSQDSGQDTEAFF.

There are a few counts of this clonotype. J is TRBJ2-2 and V is TRBV7-9, with D unresolved. The germline CDR1 and CDR2 sequences are SEHNR and FQNEAQ (reference sequence). The V gene lost 5 bases and the J gene lost 0 bases, with 7 bases spanning the gap. The CDR3 totals 14 residues. DNA for the CDR3: TGTGCCAGCAGCCCGACATCGAACACCGGGGAGCTGTTTTTT. As protein: CASSPTSNTGELFF.

This clonotype was recorded a few times. The gene calls are TRBV4-1 and TRBJ1-2; D is perhaps TRBD1 (6 bases). CDR3 length equals 16 residues. CDR1 MGHRA and CDR2 YSYEKL come from the germline V gene. Trimming removed 1 base from V and 2 bases from J, with 14 bases in between. The CDR3 coding sequence is TGCGCCAGCAGCCAAGGGGAGAGGACAGTGAACTATGGCTACACCTTC. Protein sequence: CASSQGERTVNYGYTF.

This clonotype was picked up many times. This rearrangement joins TRBV20-1 to TRBJ2-7; D perhaps matches TRBD1 (6 bases). This CDR3 has 11 amino acids. Germline assignment: CDR1 DFQATT and CDR2 SNEGSKA (reference sequence). The V end was cut by 6 bases, the J end by 3 bases, with 9 bases between. In nucleotides, the CDR3 is TGCAGTGCCGGACAGAGCTACGAGCAGTACGTC. Translation: CSAGQSYEQYV.

This clonotype has ten or more counts. The chain uses TRBV18 and TRBJ2-1, with D tentatively TRBD2 (6 bases). With 0 bases removed from V and 2 bases from J, the gap between germline ends came to 11 bases. Per the germline V gene, CDR1 is KGHSH and CDR2 is LQKENI. The CDR3 runs 16 residues. CDR3 in DNA: TGTGCCAGCTCACCACCGGCGGGGACCGCCTACAATGAGCAGTTCTTC. Protein sequence: CASSPPAGTAYNEQFF. Combining the CDR3 with reference TRBV18 and TRBJ2-1 gives the whole variable domain NAGVMQNPRHLVRRRGQEARLRCSPMKGHSHVYWYRQLPEEGLKFMVYLQKENIIDESGMPKERFSAEFPKEGPSILRIQQVVRGDSAAYFCASSPPAGTAYNEQFFGPGTRLTVL.

This clonotype was detected a few times. The chain recombines TRBV7-6 with TRBJ2-3; TRBD1 matches 8 bases. The germline V gene has CDR1 SGHVS and CDR2 FNYEAQ. The V segment lost 5 bases and the J segment 2 bases; nucleotides outside the gene matches: 12. The CDR3 consists of 17 residues. CDR3 sequence reads: CASSPLRGQIDTDTQYF. DNA for the CDR3: TGTGCCAGCAGCCCCCTCAGGGGGCAGATTGACACAGATACGCAGTATTTT.

This chain connects TRBV4-2 to TRBJ1-1; perhaps TRBD1 as D (5 bases). The CDR3 is 15 residues long. The germline gives CDR1 LGHNA, CDR2 YNFKEQ. Trimming took 2 bases from V and 4 from J, leaving 14 bases between them. The DNA of the CDR3 is TGTGCCAGCAGCCAAATTCTCGGGGGACGCACTGAAGCTTTCTTT. Its protein is CASSQILGGRTEAFF.

This clonotype was seen only a few times. The rearrangement links TRBV6-5 to TRBJ2-7; TRBD2 aligns across 7 bases. Germline CDR1 and CDR2: MNHEY and SVGAGI. The CDR3 sequence is 16 residues long. Germline trimming cut 0 bases from V and 4 bases from J; bases unmatched to any gene: 9. The CDR3 bases are TGTGCCAGCAGTTACTCGATAGCCGGGGGAGGGTACGAGCAGTACTTC. This codes for CASSYSIAGGGYEQYF.

Only a few counts were recorded for this clonotype. J is TRBJ2-2 and V is TRBV5-1; 7 nucleotides match TRBD1. Germline-derived CDR1 and CDR2 are SGHRS and YFSETQ. The CDR3 sequence is 20 residues long. Germline trimming cut 3 bases from V and 2 bases from J; bases unmatched to any gene: 19. The CDR3 loop reads CASSSSLPGQPDRNTGELFF. The CDR3 nucleotides read TGCGCCAGCAGCTCCTCACTGCCGGGACAGCCGGACCGTAACACCGGGGAGCTGTTTTTT.

This clonotype was seen repeatedly, ten times or more. V gene TRBV5-1 combines with J gene TRBJ2-7; D remains ambiguous. CDR1 is SGHRS, CDR2 YFSETQ, per germline. This CDR3 region has 13 residues. Trimming left V 1 base short and J 2 bases short, with 7 bases between. This CDR3 is CASSLYSPYEQYF. CDR3 DNA sequence: TGCGCCAGCAGCTTGTATTCCCCCTACGAGCAGTACTTC.

Only a few counts were recorded for this clonotype. This sequence joins TRBV27 and TRBJ2-7, with D possibly TRBD2 on 7 matching bases. V shed 6 bases and J shed 6 bases, with 30 bases lying between them. The V gene's germline CDR1 is MNHEY and CDR2 SMNVEV (reference sequence). CDR3 length: 18 residues. The CDR3 region has the DNA TGTGCCAGCAGACTTATCCGAGAACAGGGAAGCGGGGCGGGCGAGCAGTACGTC. Residues: CASRLIREQGSGAGEQYV.

Only a few counts were recorded for this clonotype. The chain has TRBV12-3 or TRBV12-4 and TRBJ1-1; D is unresolved. The CDR3 runs 12 residues. V gave up 3 bases and J gave up 6 bases, with 8 bases separating them. CDR3 DNA: TGTGCCAGCAGTTTTTGGGCGGCTGAAGCTTTCTTT. It is translated as CASSFWAAEAFF.